These 2 T cell receptor beta chains came from one sample sequenced in a study of T cell changes during pregnancy in multiple sclerosis. The repertoire was sequenced with immunoSEQ multiplex PCR; TCRdb's copy has only in-frame clones and lacks some. The table has 90,000 or so clones, around 90% seen once; the top ten hold approximately 0.97%. The sequencing used peripheral blood, collected before pregnancy. The receptors originated from a female donor with multiple sclerosis, enrolled in a pregnancy study.

V usage is TRBV6-5 and J usage is TRBJ1-1; 8 positions match TRBD1. The V gene's germline CDR1 is MNHEY and CDR2 SVGAGI. This CDR3 spans 15 amino acids. The V and J ends lost 2 bases and 0 bases, in that order; junction bases with no gene match: 2. The DNA for the CDR3 is TGTGCCAGCAGTTACCGACAGGGGTTGAACACTGAAGCTTTCTTT. Encoded protein: CASSYRQGLNTEAFF.

V is TRBV19 and J is TRBJ1-2; 12 bases map to TRBD1. J was trimmed by 3 bases and V by 7 bases; bases with no gene match: 3. The CDR3 covers 14 residues. CDR1 and CDR2 from the germline V gene are LNHDA and SQIVND (reference sequence). The CDR3 coding sequence is TGTGCCAGTAAAGGGACAGGGGGCTACTATGGCTACACCTTC. It translates to CASKGTGGYYGYTF.